This T cell receptor beta chain emerged from a study of spatial heterogeneity in lung cancer. Overall study results and limits: How many expanded intratumoral alpha and beta TCRs were present tracked the tumor mutation count, which was a count of nonsynonymous mutations. Ubiquitous expanded TCR counts tracked ubiquitous nonsynonymous mutations, and regional counts tracked regional ones.

TCRdb reanalysed the 5' RACE reads using MiXCR and keeps one entry per CDR3 protein. The sample includes some 6,500 distinct CDR3 sequences, about 15% of them seen just once. Time point in this sample: sample taken at primary tumor resection. Extraction of whole RNA from tumor, nontumor lung or frozen PBMC preceded unsorted sequencing. This clonotype was observed a few times. Antigen unknown. With the library built for alpha chains, this beta chain is off target and its frequency is not meaningful. CDR1 and CDR2 (germline): MNHNS, SASEGT. The CDR3 runs to 14 residues. Trimming pared 7 bases from V and 0 bases from J, leaving 10 bases between.

The chain couples TRBV6-1 to TRBJ1-5, with a possible D match to TRBD1 (5 bases). The source of this sequence is a male donor with early-stage non-small cell lung cancer. The sample in question was lung tumor tissue, obtained at surgery. The CDR3 region has the DNA TGTGCCAGCAAGGGGATTAATAGCAATCAGCCCCAGCATTTT. Translation gives CASKGINSNQPQHF.